This entry describes one T cell receptor beta chain. The data were taken from a study of blood T cell repertoires in COVID-19. Looking at the study overall: Material from acute and convalescent COVID-19 was sourced from the United States, Italy and Spain. The cDNA or gDNA used as material had been derived from T cells, B-cell-depleted T cells, or PBMCs.

How the authors handled the data: Amplified reference gene primers provided the basis for estimating nucleated cell counts. Produced via immunoSEQ multiplex PCR; TCRdb's table is partial and in-frame only. From that table come the V and J calls and clone size; the DNA was used to work out D and trimming. The table lists about 190,000 clones, roughly four fifths of them singletons. This CDR3 region has 16 residues. J lost 0 bases, V lost 5 bases, and 9 bases had no gene match. Looked up from germline, CDR1 is SGHNT and CDR2 is YENEEA. Sequencing input: peripheral blood. This TCR was recovered from a middle-aged woman with acute or convalescent COVID-19. The rearrangement joins TRBV11-3 to TRBJ2-7; 8 positions match TRBD1. DNA for the CDR3: TGTGCCAGCAGCCCCAACGCCGGGACAGGCTCCTACGAGCAGTACTTC. Its protein product is CASSPNAGTGSYEQYF.